Reported below is one TCR beta chain. The antigen is undetermined. The data originate from a study of blood T cells in healthy people across ages. Findings and caveats of the study: With age, beta diversity per million T cells declined roughly linearly, significantly by 40.

Germline values: CDR1 DFQATT, CDR2 SNEGSKA (reference sequence). The CDR3 contains 16 residues. J lost 4 bases, V lost 0 bases, and 9 bases had no gene match. The use of a sample-barcoded 5' primer and a J-beta primer mix characterized a second PCR of about 7 to 12 cycles. TCRdb reanalysed the 5' RACE reads using MiXCR and keeps one entry per CDR3 protein. The sample carries about 680,000 distinct CDR3 sequences, around half recorded once. This chain joins TRBV20-1 and TRBJ1-2; 9 bases map to TRBD1. This receptor was identified in a woman aged 55-70 years in good health. The sequenced material came from blood. CDR3: CSARELQGARTYGYTF. In DNA, the CDR3 is TGCAGTGCTAGAGAGTTACAGGGGGCTCGGACCTATGGCTACACCTTC.